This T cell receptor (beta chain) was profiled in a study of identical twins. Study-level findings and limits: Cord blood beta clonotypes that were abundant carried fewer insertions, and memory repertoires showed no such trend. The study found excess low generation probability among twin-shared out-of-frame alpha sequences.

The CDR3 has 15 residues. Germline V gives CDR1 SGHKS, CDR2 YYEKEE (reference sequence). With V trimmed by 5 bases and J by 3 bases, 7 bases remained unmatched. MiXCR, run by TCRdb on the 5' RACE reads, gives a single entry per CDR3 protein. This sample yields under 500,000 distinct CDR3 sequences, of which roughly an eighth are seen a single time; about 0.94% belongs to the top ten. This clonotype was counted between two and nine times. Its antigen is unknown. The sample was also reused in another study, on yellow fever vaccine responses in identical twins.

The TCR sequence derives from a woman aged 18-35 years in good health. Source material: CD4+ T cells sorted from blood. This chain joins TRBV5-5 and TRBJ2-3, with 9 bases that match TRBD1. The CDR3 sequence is CASRIGTGRTDTQYF. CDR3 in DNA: TGTGCCAGCAGGATAGGGACAGGGCGAACAGATACGCAGTATTTT.